Each of the 32 T cell receptor beta chains below was sequenced from the same sample in a study of tumor-infiltrating lymphocytes in primary liver carcinoma. From roughly 0.5 ug total RNA, TCR beta cDNA was generated with a primer in the constant region. ARM-PCR, slightly modified, supplied the TCR beta libraries through three nested multiplex PCR rounds. Both of the initial two PCR rounds ran for about 11 cycles and employed TRBV1-TRBV30 forward primers alongside a C-beta reverse primer. TCRdb itself ran the multiplex PCR reads through MiXCR, one entry per CDR3 protein. The sample consists of fewer than 350,000 distinct CDR3 sequences, 65% of them appearing once. The researchers obtained blood RNA from unsorted whole blood and also extracted germline DNA. Material: peripheral blood. All receptors come from a man aged 40-50 years with primary liver carcinoma and hepatitis B virus infection.

The gene calls are TRBV11-1 and TRBJ1-1, with D perhaps TRBD1 (5 bases). V gave up 3 bases and J gave up 10 bases, with 18 bases separating them. This CDR3 region has 14 residues. The germline gives CDR1 SGHAT, CDR2 FQDESV (reference sequence). CDR3 residues: CASSFPGRGIGAFF. DNA for the CDR3: TGTGCCAGCAGCTTTCCAGGGCGCGGAATTGGAGCTTTCTTT.

This clonotype appeared a few times. The V gene is TRBV24-1, the J gene TRBJ1-1, with 7 bases that match TRBD1. The V and J ends lost 4 bases and 1 base, in that order; junction bases with no gene match: 5. The germline V gene has CDR1 KGHDR and CDR2 SFDVKD. This CDR3 is built from 15 residues. CDR3 DNA sequence: TGTGCCACCAGTGAAAGGGGGCGCGGGAACACTGAAGCTTTCTTT. It yields the protein CATSERGRGNTEAFF.

In regard to this clonotype: Because the CDR3 is missing its conserved closing phenylalanine or tryptophan, this is likely a read error. J is TRBJ2-1 and V is TRBV14; 8 positions match TRBD2. Germline V CDR1 and CDR2: SGHDN, FVKESK. There are 16 residues in the CDR3. CDR3 coding DNA: TGTGCCAGCAGTGCCGTAGCGGGATGGGTAAACAACGAGCAGTTCCCC. Its protein product is CASSAVAGWVNNEQFP.

Concerning this clonotype: The CDR3 does not close with the conserved phenylalanine or tryptophan, likely indicating a read error. The CDR3 region has the DNA TGTGCCAGCAGCTGGAAAGCGGGAGGGCAAGGTGAGCAGTTCTCC. It codes for CASSWKAGGQGEQFS. The chain is built from TRBV7-9 and TRBJ2-1; 10 bases map to TRBD2. V lost 4 bases and J lost 9; bases outside the gene matches: 9. The CDR3 spans 15 residues. The germline CDR1 and CDR2 sequences are SEHNR and FQNEAQ (reference sequence).

This clonotype was seen only a few times. The chain carries TRBV28 and TRBJ2-7; possible D gene TRBD2, 5 bases. Trimming cost V 6 bases and J 6 bases, with 15 bases left between them. This CDR3 has 13 residues. Per germline, CDR1 MDHEN and CDR2 SYDVKM. CDR3 bases: TGTGCCAGCAGGGACTGGGTCTTTCCCGAGCAGTACTTC. It codes for CASRDWVFPEQYF.

The gene calls are TRBV5-1 and TRBJ2-7; 10 positions agree with TRBD2. CDR1 and CDR2 (germline): SGHRS, YFSETQ. V dropped 0 bases and J dropped 0; count of bases not matched to a gene: 3. CDR3 size: 16 residues. The CDR3 DNA is TGCGCCAGCAGCTTGGCCGGGACTAGCGACTCCTACGAGCAGTACTTC. It specifies CASSLAGTSDSYEQYF. Looking up the rest from reference TRBV5-1 and TRBJ2-7 gives the full variable domain: KAGVTQTPRYLIKTRGQQVTLSCSPISGHRSVSWYQQTPGQGLQFLFEYFSETQRNKGNFPGRFSGRQFSNSRSEMNVSTLELGDSALYLCASSLAGTSDSYEQYFGPGTRLTVT.

This clonotype was counted at least ten times. The V gene is TRBV6-6, the J gene TRBJ1-1; 8 bases align to TRBD1. Germline lookup yields CDR1 MNHNY and CDR2 SVGAGI (reference sequence). Unmatched junction bases numbered 10, after V lost 3 bases and J lost 7 bases. The CDR3 spans 15 residues. Written as DNA, the CDR3 is TGTGCCAGCAGTTATCCAACAGGGGGTATGGGTGAAGCTTTCTTT. It translates to CASSYPTGGMGEAFF.

As concerns this clonotype: Germline is not matched at one junction end, which may reflect a read error. The gene calls are TRBV4-3 and TRBJ2-3; 8 bases are a match to TRBD2. Germline V CDR1 and CDR2: LGHNA, YSLEER. CDR3 length: 21 amino acids. Here the CDR3 reads CASSQVRAGLEGGGSTDTQYF. For the CDR3, the DNA is TGCGCCAGCAGCCAAGTGCGGGCGGGACTAGAGGGAGGTGGGAGCACAGATACGCAGTATTTC.

Remarks on this clonotype: The junction departs from the called germline gene at one end, perhaps through a read error. V is TRBV12-3 or TRBV12-4 and J is TRBJ1-3; unclear D gene. The CDR3 spans 13 residues. CDR3 in amino acids: CASSFAGGNAIYF. CDR3 coding DNA: TGTGCCAGCAGTTTCGCTGGCGGAAACGCCATATATTTT.

On this clonotype: No conserved phenylalanine or tryptophan ends this CDR3, so it is likely a read error. The CDR3 region is CDSSLNRQTNQPQHL. In DNA form, the CDR3 reads TGTGACAGCAGTTTAAATCGACAGACAAATCAGCCCCAGCATCTT. The chain uses TRBV12-3 or TRBV12-4 and TRBJ1-5, with a possible D match to TRBD1 (5 bases). There are 15 residues in the CDR3.

The V call is TRBV6-5, the J call TRBJ1-6; D possibly corresponds to TRBD1 (5 bases). The germline gives CDR1 MNHEY, CDR2 SVGAGI. Between the trimmed V and J ends, which lost 7 bases and 7 bases, there was a span of 20 bases. There are 16 residues in the CDR3. In nucleotides, the CDR3 is TGTGCCAGCAATCACGCGGCAGGGAGCTTGAATTCACCCCTCCACTTT. The encoded protein is CASNHAAGSLNSPLHF.

Concerning this clonotype itself: Sequence at one end of the junction differs from germline and may be a read error. V usage is TRBV11-3 and J usage is TRBJ2-6; D might be TRBD2 (6 bases). This CDR3 has 14 residues. Germline CDR1 SGHNT, CDR2 YENEEA. DNA for the CDR3: TGTACCAGCGGGCTCTGCTCTGGGGCCAACGTCCTGACTTTC. Translating it yields CTSGLCSGANVLTF.

Comment on this clonotype: Relative to the germline gene, one junction end is altered; a read error may explain this. The chain links TRBV5-4 to TRBJ2-2; possible D gene TRBD2, 6 bases. The CDR3 covers 16 residues. The germline V gene has CDR1 SGHNT and CDR2 YYREEE (reference sequence). CDR3 bases: TGTGCCAGCTGCTTGGGAGGTAGCGGAAGGACCGGGGAGCTGTTCTTT. The encoded protein is CASCLGGSGRTGELFF.

A note on this clonotype: The conserved closing phenylalanine or tryptophan is absent in this CDR3, likely reflecting a read error. V and J are TRBV29-1 and TRBJ2-3, with 10 bases lining up with TRBD2. Trimming removed 7 bases from V and 5 bases from J; junction bases left unmatched: 6. CDR1 and CDR2 (germline): SQVTM, ANQGSEA. The CDR3 is 13 amino acids. The CDR3: CSAQRGGIDTQYL. Here the CDR3 DNA reads TGCAGCGCCCAGCGGGGGGGCATAGATACGCAGTATCTT.

The CDR3 loop reads CASSSSGRCGETQYF. CDR3 coding DNA: TGTGCCAGCAGCTCTAGCGGGAGATGTGGGGAGACCCAGTACTTC. This chain uses TRBV11-2 with TRBJ2-5; 10 nucleotides match TRBD2. With 4 bases clipped from V and 5 bases from J, the junction kept 7 bases outside the gene matches. This CDR3 region has 15 residues. CDR1 is SGHAT, CDR2 FQNNGV, per germline.

The rearrangement links TRBV5-5 to TRBJ2-7; D possibly matches TRBD1 or TRBD2 (5 bases each). Trimming left V 3 bases short and J 3 bases short, with 7 bases between. This CDR3 has 12 amino acids. Germline V gene data show CDR1 as SGHKS and CDR2 as YYEKEE (reference sequence). The CDR3 is CASSWDGYEQYF. CDR3 nucleotides: TGTGCCAGCAGCTGGGACGGCTACGAGCAGTACTTC.

This clonotype has just a few counts. This chain links TRBV28 with TRBJ1-4, with D perhaps matching TRBD1 (5 bases). Per germline, CDR1 MDHEN and CDR2 SYDVKM. The V gene lost 2 bases and the J gene lost 5 bases, with 12 bases spanning the gap. CDR3 length: 15 residues. The CDR3, as DNA: TGTGCCAGCAGTTTAAGGGCAGGGTTAAATGAAAAACTGTTTTTT. Protein product: CASSLRAGLNEKLFF.

The chain recombines TRBV28 with TRBJ1-2; TRBD1 agrees at 8 bases. CDR1 and CDR2 (germline): MDHEN, SYDVKM. CDR3 size: 12 residues. V shed 10 bases, J shed 7 bases, and the junction held 8 bases outside the gene matches. The CDR3 nucleotides read TGTGCCACGCTCAGGGGGCGGACTGGCTACACCTTC. This sequence encodes CATLRGRTGYTF.

On this clonotype: A much larger clone differs from this one at a single base, so this may be a read error. The chain carries TRBV11-2 and TRBJ2-1; 8 positions agree with TRBD2. The CDR3 is 15 residues long. In germline, CDR1 is SGHAT, CDR2 FQNNGV. The CDR3 sequence is CASSLSGSSYNGQFF. DNA for the CDR3: TGTGCCAGCTCGTTGAGCGGGAGCTCCTACAATGGGCAGTTCTTC.

The J gene is TRBJ2-2, the V gene TRBV11-2; 7 bases agree with TRBD2. The CDR3 is made up of 14 amino acids. The germline V gene encodes CDR1 SGHAT and CDR2 FQNNGV. The CDR3 is CTGSPGRVTGELFF. CDR3 coding DNA: TGTACCGGCAGCCCGGGGAGGGTAACCGGGGAGCTGTTTTTT.

As regards this clonotype: With a much larger clone just one base away, this may be a read error. The J gene is TRBJ2-1, the V gene TRBV6-5; 9 nucleotides line up with TRBD2. The CDR3 is 16 amino acids. Germline values: CDR1 MNHEY, CDR2 SVGAGI. The CDR3 bases are TGTGCCACCAGTCCTTGGGCCGGCGGGAGGGCCCGGGAGCAGTTCTTC. It translates to CATSPWAGGRAREQFF.

The sample holds many counts of this clonotype. The V gene is TRBV29-1, the J gene TRBJ1-2; D possibly corresponds to TRBD1 (5 bases). V was shortened by 5 bases and J by 7 bases, with 17 bases between the two germline ends. The CDR3 sequence is 13 residues long. Per the germline V gene, CDR1 is SQVTM and CDR2 is ANQGSEA. CDR3 nucleotide sequence: TGCAGCGTTCACCCGGGACTTTCTGTTGGCTACACCTTC. Translating gives CSVHPGLSVGYTF.

About this clonotype itself: This may be a read error: a much more frequent sequence differs by one nucleotide. This rearrangement joins TRBV5-6 to TRBJ2-5, with D uncertain. V was shortened by 4 bases and J by 1 base, with 8 bases between the two germline ends. The CDR3 is 13 amino acids. In germline, CDR1 is SGHDT, CDR2 YYEEEE. This CDR3 is CASSTWSQETQYF. CDR3 DNA: TGTGCCAGCAGCACATGGTCCCAAGAGACCCAGTACTTC.

Details on this clonotype: This CDR3 fails to terminate in the conserved phenylalanine or tryptophan, so it likely reflects a read error. The chain couples TRBV4-1 to TRBJ2-7; TRBD1 matches at 9 bases. The V segment lost 3 bases and the J segment 5 bases; nucleotides outside the gene matches: 2. Germline CDR1 reads MGHRA; CDR2 reads YSYEKL. The CDR3 is 13 amino acids. CDR3 sequence (DNA): TGCGCCAGCAGCCAGGGGACAGGGAACGAGCAGTACCTC. Its protein is CASSQGTGNEQYL.

In this sample, this clonotype is medium-sized. The genes are TRBV4-1 and TRBJ1-2, with D maybe TRBD1 (5 bases). This CDR3 spans 13 amino acids. Germline lookup yields CDR1 MGHRA and CDR2 YSYEKL. V shed 4 bases and J shed 4 bases, with 10 bases lying between them. The CDR3 loop reads CASSPGPVYGYTF. For the CDR3, the DNA is TGCGCCAGCAGCCCGGGGCCAGTCTATGGCTACACCTTC.

This clonotype appeared many times. V usage is TRBV24-1 and J usage is TRBJ2-7; D uncertain. The germline CDR1 and CDR2 sequences are KGHDR and SFDVKD. The CDR3 has 11 amino acids. V was clipped by 4 bases and J by 8 bases, with 8 bases between them. CDR3 residues: CATSDLGKQYF. CDR3 coding DNA: TGTGCCACCAGTGACCTCGGAAAGCAGTACTTC.

This clonotype occurred many times. The chain employs TRBV6-2 or TRBV6-3 and TRBJ2-7; 7 nucleotides agree with TRBD2. The germline gives CDR1 MNHEY, CDR2 SVGEGT. V shed 8 bases and J 3 bases; nucleotides not matched to a gene: 1. CDR3 size: 11 residues. The CDR3 region is CASGGGYEQYF. CDR3 nucleotides: TGTGCCAGCGGCGGGGGCTACGAGCAGTACTTC.

With regard to this clonotype: A much larger clone is a single base away; this may be a read error. This chain connects TRBV4-1 to TRBJ2-2, with D tentatively TRBD2 (6 bases). Germline V lookup: CDR1 MGHRA, CDR2 YSYEKL. This CDR3 has 13 amino acids. The CDR3 sequence is CASSPAGTGKLFF. The CDR3 DNA is TGCGCCAGCAGCCCGGCGGGGACCGGGAAGCTGTTTTTT.

This clonotype was found once. The CDR3 carries no conserved terminal phenylalanine or tryptophan, so it likely arises from a read error. This chain connects TRBV14 to TRBJ2-5; 10 nucleotides line up with TRBD2. The CDR3 has 13 amino acids. Per the germline V gene, CDR1 is SGHDN and CDR2 is FVKESK. V dropped 5 bases and J dropped 3; count of bases not matched to a gene: 0. CDR3 residues: CASSGLAEETQYI. Written as DNA, the CDR3 is TGTGCCAGCAGCGGACTAGCGGAAGAGACCCAGTACATC.

This clonotype appeared a few times. A much more abundant neighbour one base away suggests this may be a read error. The genes are TRBV6-2 or TRBV6-3 and TRBJ1-5; D gene ambiguous. Trimming cost V 0 bases and J 9 bases, with 9 bases left between them. The germline V gene has CDR1 MNHEY and CDR2 SVGEGT. This CDR3 region has 13 residues. CDR3: CASSYSADLPQHF. The CDR3 DNA is TGTGCCAGCAGTTACTCTGCGGATCTGCCCCAGCATTTT.

A word on this clonotype: Given a much more abundant clone one base away, this may be a read error. Without the conserved terminal phenylalanine or tryptophan, this CDR3 likely stems from a read error. This chain links TRBV6-1 with TRBJ2-7; D may correspond to TRBD1 or TRBD2 (5 bases each). Germline CDR1 and CDR2: MNHNS and SASEGT. Trimming stripped 6 bases from V and 1 base from J, with 16 bases between. The CDR3 length is 15 residues. The CDR3: CASRKGTAASYEQYI. The CDR3 region has the DNA TGTGCCAGCAGAAAAGGGACGGCGGCTTCCTACGAGCAGTACATC.

Concerning this clonotype itself: The junction does not match germline at one end; this may be a read error. The rearrangement links TRBV5-6 to TRBJ1-2; D gene ambiguous. The length of the CDR3 is 13 residues. Germline V gene sequence: CDR1 SGHDT, CDR2 YYEEEE. The CDR3 sequence: CASTQQLDYGFTF. As DNA, the CDR3 is TGTGCCAGCACCCAACAGCTAGACTATGGCTTCACCTTC.